The entry below gives a single T cell receptor (beta chain) sequence along with its context. The antigen is undetermined. The data are from a study of CD8 T cells in ankylosing spondylitis. Regarding the study as a whole: Ankylosing spondylitis blood seemed to carry a telltale TCR beta motif made of under ten highly homologous variants.

TCRdb reprocessed the 5' RACE reads with MiXCR, giving one entry per CDR3 protein. Of a few hundred thousand distinct CDR3 sequences listed, approximately 17% are singletons. The CDR3 sequence is 15 residues long. Per the germline V gene, CDR1 is DFQATT and CDR2 is SNEGSKA (reference sequence). V lost 3 bases, J lost 2 bases, and 14 bases lay in between. Sequenced material: blood, either unsorted or a sorted T cell fraction (not recorded which). The rearrangement links TRBV20-1 to TRBJ2-1; the D is unclear. The receptor was derived from a male donor with ankylosing spondylitis. The CDR3, as DNA: TGCAGTGCTAGGGGTCCGGGCGGCACCTACAATGAGCAGTTCTTC. Translated, it gives CSARGPGGTYNEQFF.